This note documents a single T cell receptor (beta chain) sequence. TCRdb analysed the 5' RACE reads with MiXCR anew, one entry per CDR3 protein. Of hundreds of thousands of distinct CDR3 sequences listed, 9% to 15% are singletons. This sample was taken from a study of identical twins. The same sample was also used in a study of yellow fever vaccine responses in identical twins.

The sample consisted of CD8+ T cells sorted from blood. The TCR sequence derives from a woman younger than 35 in good health.

CDR3 bases: TGCAGTGTCACCAGGACAGGGACAGGTGAGCAGTTCTTC. It codes for CSVTRTGTGEQFF. The rearrangement uses TRBV20-1 and TRBJ2-1, with 8 bases fitting TRBD1. There are 13 residues in the CDR3. CDR1 is DFQATT and CDR2 is SNEGSKA in the germline V gene (reference sequence). J was trimmed by 9 bases and V by 7 bases; bases with no gene match: 11.